Shown below are 14 T cell receptor beta chains from a single sample sequenced in a study of regulatory T cells in long-lasting Graves disease. Libraries of TCR beta came from iRepertoire HTBI primers plus Arm-PCR of CDR3 regions. TCRdb itself ran the multiplex PCR reads through MiXCR, one entry per CDR3 protein. Here the sample spans over 300,000 distinct CDR3 sequences, about 19% being singletons. Time point indicated: persistent/refractory GD, antithyroid drugs over 5 years with positive TRAb. Extracted PBMC RNA gave rise to the TCR library. The source material was peripheral blood mononuclear cells (PBMCs), sampled when the disease was refractory, from a patient treated with antithyroid drugs. All receptors come from a female donor with Graves disease.

In this sample, this clonotype turned up many times. The chain is built from TRBV7-9 and TRBJ1-2; a weak D match, TRBD1 (6 bases). Looked up from germline, CDR1 is SEHNR and CDR2 is FQNEAQ (reference sequence). The V end was cut by 6 bases, the J end by 8 bases, with 22 bases between. The CDR3 spans 15 residues. CDR3 nucleotide sequence: TGTGCCAGCAGAACCAAAGGGTCAGGGGCGCGAGGCTACACCTTC. This translates into CASRTKGSGARGYTF.

This clonotype was detected only a few times. This rearrangement joins TRBV20-1 to TRBJ2-7, with TRBD2 identical over 7 bases. Trimming at V came to 6 bases and at J to 5 bases, leaving 16 bases not matched to a gene. Germline values: CDR1 DFQATT, CDR2 SNEGSKA (reference sequence). The CDR3 has 15 amino acids. The CDR3 reads CSAIPRLALNDEQYF. The CDR3 coding sequence is TGCAGTGCCATACCTCGACTAGCCCTCAACGACGAGCAGTACTTC.

The genes are TRBV7-9 and TRBJ2-1; D is unresolved. CDR1 is SEHNR, CDR2 FQNEAQ, per germline (reference sequence). Trimming took off 5 bases at V and 7 bases at J, with 12 bases between the two ends. The CDR3 spans 13 residues. Written as DNA, the CDR3 is TGTGCCAGCAGCCCACGAGTCGGGAATGAGCAGTTCTTC. This codes for CASSPRVGNEQFF.

This clonotype was counted a few times. The chain carries TRBV14 and TRBJ2-5, with D possibly matching TRBD2 (6 bases). Germline CDR1 SGHDN, CDR2 FVKESK. The CDR3 totals 19 residues. V lost 1 base and J 5 bases, leaving 26 bases between the germline ends. CDR3 sequence reads: CASSQATGTQRIKGETQYF. The CDR3 DNA follows: TGTGCCAGCAGCCAAGCAACCGGGACTCAGCGAATTAAGGGGGAGACCCAGTACTTC.

CDR3 region: CASSQDTRAWGNTIYF. The CDR3 bases are TGTGCCAGCAGCCAAGATACCAGGGCCTGGGGAAACACCATATATTTT. The chain has TRBV14 and TRBJ1-3; D is possibly TRBD1 (5 bases). The CDR3 totals 16 residues. V was cut by 0 bases and J by 4 bases, with 13 bases left in between. CDR1 SGHDN and CDR2 FVKESK come from the germline V gene.

In the case of this clonotype: Lacking the conserved final phenylalanine or tryptophan, this CDR3 likely reflects a read error. The V and J genes are TRBV29-1 and TRBJ2-5; a weak D match, TRBD2 (6 bases). CDR3 length equals 13 residues. V was pared by 4 bases and J by 2 bases, with 11 bases between. Germline CDR1 is SQVTM and CDR2 is ANQGSEA. CDR3 residues: CSVGDRGQETQYL. The CDR3 DNA is TGCAGCGTTGGGGATCGGGGGCAAGAGACCCAGTACCTC.

J is TRBJ2-1 and V is TRBV18; D gene uncertain. This CDR3 is 12 amino acids long. Per germline, CDR1 KGHSH and CDR2 LQKENI. Between the trimmed V and J ends, which lost 3 bases and 7 bases, there was a span of 7 bases. DNA for the CDR3: TGTGCCAGCTCACCGACACGGAATGAGCAGTTCTTC. Translating gives CASSPTRNEQFF.

This chain connects TRBV7-2 to TRBJ1-1; 10 positions match TRBD1. V was clipped by 5 bases and J by 5 bases; unmatched bases: 11. The CDR3 has 16 amino acids. Germline V gene sequence: CDR1 SGHTA, CDR2 FQGNSA. CDR3 loop: CASSPTPTGGATEAFF. The DNA for the CDR3 is TGTGCCAGCAGCCCCACCCCGACAGGGGGCGCGACTGAAGCTTTCTTT.

This chain joins TRBV7-6 and TRBJ1-1; D perhaps matches TRBD1 (5 bases). V was shortened by 2 bases and J by 1 base, with 11 bases between the two germline ends. The CDR3 extends over 15 amino acids. Per germline, CDR1 SGHVS and CDR2 FNYEAQ. CDR3 DNA: TGTGCCAGCAGCTTATACGGGGGGGGGAACACTGAAGCTTTCTTT. Translation gives CASSLYGGGNTEAFF.

The rearrangement links TRBV28 to TRBJ1-2, with 8 bases matching TRBD1. Germline trimming cut 6 bases from V and 6 bases from J; bases unmatched to any gene: 6. CDR1 MDHEN and CDR2 SYDVKM come from the germline V gene. The CDR3 has 13 residues. The CDR3 loop reads CASRRTGTNGYTF. Written as DNA, the CDR3 is TGTGCCAGCAGACGGACAGGGACTAATGGCTACACCTTC.

The chain employs TRBV6-1 and TRBJ2-6; no reliable D call. V lost 6 bases to trimming and J lost 2 bases, with 11 bases between them. The CDR3 loop spans 15 amino acids. Looked up from germline, CDR1 is MNHNS and CDR2 is SASEGT. Written as DNA, the CDR3 is TGTGCCAGCAGCCGAACCTCGGCTGGGGCCAACGTCCTGACTTTC. Protein: CASSRTSAGANVLTF.

There are many counts of this clonotype. The V gene is TRBV7-2, the J gene TRBJ1-2; tentatively, D is TRBD1 (5 bases). The CDR3 length is 14 residues. Trimming left V 0 bases short and J 4 bases short, with 9 bases between. Germline loops: CDR1 SGHTA, CDR2 FQGNSA. The CDR3 region has the DNA TGTGCCAGCAGCTTAGCCGTAGACAGCTATGGCTACACCTTC. Its protein is CASSLAVDSYGYTF.

CDR3 coding DNA: TGTGCCAGCAGGACAGGTGGGGGCACTGAAGCTTTCTTT. Translating it yields CASRTGGGTEAFF. This rearrangement joins TRBV6-2 or TRBV6-3 to TRBJ1-1; the D gene is possibly TRBD1 (6 bases). V gave up 6 bases and J gave up 4 bases, with 12 bases separating them. This CDR3 has 13 residues. Per germline, CDR1 MNHEY and CDR2 SVGEGT.

The gene calls are TRBV2 and TRBJ1-4; D is possibly TRBD1 (5 bases). The germline gives CDR1 SNHLY, CDR2 FYNNEI. The V end lost 6 bases, the J end lost 7 bases, and 18 bases lay between the germline ends. This CDR3 is built from 15 residues. The CDR3 DNA reads as TGTGCCAGCAGGGATGGGGCCAAAAGGAGTGAAAAACTGTTTTTT. Amino acids: CASRDGAKRSEKLFF. Full variable domain (outside the CDR3, taken from reference TRBV2 and TRBJ1-4): EPEVTQTPSHQVTQMGQEVILRCVPISNHLYFYWYRQILGQKVEFLVSFYNNEISEKSEIFDDQFSVERPDGSNFTLKIRSTKLEDSAMYFCASRDGAKRSEKLFFGSGTQLSVL.